This paragraph covers one TCR beta chain sequence. The CDR3 spans 16 residues. The junction had 5 bases not matched to a gene; V was cut back by 1 base and J by 2 bases. In germline, CDR1 is GTSNPN, CDR2 SVGIG (reference sequence). The data were taken from a study of blood T cell repertoires in COVID-19. Study-level information: From the United States, Italy and Spain came samples of acute and convalescent COVID-19. In each case, the material was cDNA or gDNA derived from T cells, B-cell-depleted T cells, or PBMCs.

Methods used by the authors: Reference gene primers were amplified, and this amplification served to estimate nucleated cell counts. Assay used: immunoSEQ multiplex PCR; TCRdb lists only in-frame clones, some missing. That table is the source of V, J and clone size, and D and trimming were worked out from the DNA. The repertoire holds over 100,000 clones, with more than 80% as singletons. Sequenced: peripheral blood. The origin of this receptor is a woman aged 55-70 years with acute or convalescent COVID-19. This sequence joins TRBV30 and TRBJ2-6; 7 positions agree with TRBD1. CDR3 sequence (DNA): TGTGCCTGGAGTGCACAGGGGATTGCTGGGGCCAACGTCCTGACTTTC. Translated: CAWSAQGIAGANVLTF.